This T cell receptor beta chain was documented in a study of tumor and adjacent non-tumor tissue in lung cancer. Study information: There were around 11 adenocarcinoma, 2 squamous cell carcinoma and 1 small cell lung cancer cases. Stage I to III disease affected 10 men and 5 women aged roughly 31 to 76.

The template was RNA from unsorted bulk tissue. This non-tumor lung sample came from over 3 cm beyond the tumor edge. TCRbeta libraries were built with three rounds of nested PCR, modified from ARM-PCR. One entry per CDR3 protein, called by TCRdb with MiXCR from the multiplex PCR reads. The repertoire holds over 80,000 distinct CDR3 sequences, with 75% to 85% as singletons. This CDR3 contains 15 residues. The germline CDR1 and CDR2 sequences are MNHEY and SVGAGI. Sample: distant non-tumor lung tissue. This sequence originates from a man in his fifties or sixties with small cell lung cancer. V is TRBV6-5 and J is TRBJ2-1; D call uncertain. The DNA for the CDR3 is TGTCTCAGCAGTTACAAGAGGCTGAAAGGCGATGAGCAGTTCTTC. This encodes CLSSYKRLKGDEQFF.